Below, 10 T cell receptor beta chains from the same sample are listed, as sequenced in a study of blood T cell repertoires in COVID-19. Repertoires were generated with immunoSEQ multiplex PCR, while TCRdb's copy carries only in-frame clones and drops some. The sample has over 200,000 clones, about 89% seen once. Specimen: peripheral blood. The source is a man aged 40-49 years who had recovered from COVID-19.

The V call is TRBV4-1, the J call TRBJ1-2; 10 nucleotides align to TRBD1. The J segment lost 7 bases and the V segment lost 3 bases, leaving 8 bases of the junction unmatched. The CDR3 spans 15 residues. Germline CDR1 reads MGHRA; CDR2 reads YSYEKL. The CDR3 DNA reads as TGCGCCAGCAGCCAGCGGACAGGGGGTGTTATTGGCTACACCTTC. This sequence encodes CASSQRTGGVIGYTF.

The table lists this clone with a few counts. The chain joins TRBV6-1 to TRBJ1-6; a weak D match, TRBD1 (6 bases). The CDR3 is 16 residues long. Germline V gene data show CDR1 as MNHNS and CDR2 as SASEGT. V lost 2 bases and J lost 8, with 16 bases in between. The DNA for the CDR3 is TGTGCCAGCAGTGAAAGGGGGAAGGCGGACGATTCACCCCTCCACTTT. Protein product: CASSERGKADDSPLHF.

The rearrangement links TRBV27 to TRBJ2-5, with D possibly TRBD2 on 6 matching bases. The CDR3 is 14 amino acids. CDR1 is MNHEY, CDR2 SMNVEV, per germline (reference sequence). V lost 8 bases to trimming and J lost 1 base, with 14 bases between them. CDR3 loop: CASAAGRSQETQYF. The CDR3 nucleotides are TGTGCCAGCGCCGCGGGACGTAGCCAAGAGACCCAGTACTTC.

This chain uses TRBV9 with TRBJ2-3; tentative D call: TRBD2 (5 bases). V lost 3 bases, J lost 3 bases, and 8 bases lay in between. The germline V gene has CDR1 SGDLS and CDR2 YYNGEE. There are 13 residues in the CDR3. CDR3 residues: CASSASKTDTQYF. The DNA for the CDR3 is TGTGCCAGCAGCGCTAGCAAAACAGATACGCAGTATTTT.

V usage is TRBV7-2 and J usage is TRBJ1-1; D uncertain. V was pared by 1 base and J by 0 bases, with 3 bases between. Germline V gives CDR1 SGHTA, CDR2 FQGNSA. The length of the CDR3 is 13 residues. The CDR3 nucleotides are TGTGCCAGCAGCTTAGACATGAACACTGAAGCTTTCTTT. Protein: CASSLDMNTEAFF.

This clone was seen once. V is TRBV11-2 and J is TRBJ1-2; 7 bases line up with TRBD1. This CDR3 is 15 amino acids long. Germline loops: CDR1 SGHAT, CDR2 FQNNGV. Unmatched junction bases numbered 14, after V lost 5 bases and J lost 8 bases. CDR3 nucleotides: TGTGCCAGCAGCCGAAAATGGGACAGCTCCTTGGGCTACACCTTC. Translating gives CASSRKWDSSLGYTF.

V is TRBV6-5 and J is TRBJ2-7, with 11 nucleotides matching TRBD2. CDR1 and CDR2 from the germline V gene are MNHEY and SVGAGI. The junction had 3 bases not matched to a gene; V was cut back by 6 bases and J by 2 bases. The CDR3 is 14 residues long. The CDR3 nucleotides read TGTGCCAGCAGCTTAGCGGGAGGGGCCTACGAGCAGTACTTC. Amino acid sequence: CASSLAGGAYEQYF.

V usage is TRBV28 and J usage is TRBJ2-6, with D possibly TRBD2 on 6 matching bases. The V gene's germline CDR1 is MDHEN and CDR2 SYDVKM. The ends were cut back, 6 bases at V and 7 bases at J, with 10 bases in the middle. The CDR3 is 13 residues long. CDR3 loop: CASSVGGANVLTF. The CDR3, as DNA: TGTGCCAGCAGCGTGGGGGGTGCCAACGTCCTGACTTTC. The variable domain in full, completed from reference TRBV28 and TRBJ2-6, reads DVKVTQSSRYLVKRTGEKVFLECVQDMDHENMFWYRQDPGLGLRLIYFSYDVKMKEKGDIPEGYSVSREKKERFSLILESASTNQTSMYLCASSVGGANVLTFGAGSRLTVL.

The chain employs TRBV6-5 and TRBJ2-7; D is possibly TRBD1 (6 bases). This CDR3 region has 15 residues. Germline lookup yields CDR1 MNHEY and CDR2 SVGAGI. Trimming removed 7 bases from V and 2 bases from J, with 18 bases in between. The CDR3 nucleotides are TGTGCCAGCACCTCCCTTCCACAGGGCGCCTACGAGCAGTACTTC. This gives the protein CASTSLPQGAYEQYF.

The rearrangement uses TRBV11-2 and TRBJ2-5; 10 nucleotides agree with TRBD2. Germline CDR1 and CDR2: SGHAT and FQNNGV. CDR3 size: 18 residues. V dropped 0 bases and J dropped 5; count of bases not matched to a gene: 12. CDR3 protein: CASSLDPSGRALFETQYF. DNA of the CDR3: TGTGCCAGCAGCTTAGATCCCAGCGGGAGGGCCTTATTCGAGACCCAGTACTTC.